These T cell receptor beta chains were read from a single sample in a study of cytomegalovirus exposure and HLA in healthy donors. Sequencing used immunoSEQ multiplex PCR; TCRdb keeps in-frame clones, though not all of them. The table includes around 76,000 clones, 55% to 80% detected once. The source material was PBMCs. The receptor source for this set is a middle-aged man in good health and CMV-seropositive. Both conserved end residues are part of each CDR3. A D gene is named only where the DNA matches it firmly. Size tells how often a clone was seen (once, few, many) or the class of an expanded clone, and some rows leave it out.

V: TRBV11-2; size: .; length: 15; J: TRBJ2-7; D: .; DNA: TGTGCCAGCAGCTTAGACCATAACAGCCCCTACGAGCAGTACTTC; CDR3: CASSLDHNSPYEQYF
V: TRBV6-5; size: .; length: 14; J: TRBJ2-2; D: .; DNA: TGTGCCAGCAGTTACTCGCTGGCGGTGGGGGAGCTGTTTTTT; CDR3: CASSYSLAVGELFF
V: TRBV28; size: .; length: 15; J: TRBJ2-5; D: .; DNA: TGTGCCAGCAGTTCAACCTCCAGCGGAGGAGAGACCCAGTACTTC; CDR3: CASSSTSSGGETQYF
V: TRBV5-1; size: .; length: 13; J: TRBJ1-2; D: .; DNA: TGCGCCAGCAAAAGAACAGAGTCAAGGAACTACACCTTC; CDR3: CASKRTESRNYTF
V: TRBV27; size: .; length: 15; J: TRBJ2-7; D: TRBD2; DNA: TGTGCCAGCAGTCCTAGCGGGAGAGTTCCCTACGAGCAGTACTTC; CDR3: CASSPSGRVPYEQYF
V: TRBV29-1; size: once; length: 13; J: TRBJ2-2; D: .; DNA: TGCAGCGTTGACAGTTCGAACACCGGGGAGCTGTTTTTT; CDR3: CSVDSSNTGELFF
V: TRBV6-6; size: few; length: 12; J: TRBJ1-2; D: .; DNA: TGTGCCAGCAGTTACAGGGCAGGGGCGGAGACCTTC; CDR3: CASSYRAGAETF
V: TRBV4-1; size: .; length: 14; J: TRBJ2-3; D: TRBD1; DNA: TGCGCCAGCAGCTGGGACAGGGGGCCTGATACGCAGTATTTT; CDR3: CASSWDRGPDTQYF
V: TRBV18; size: .; length: 14; J: TRBJ2-3; D: .; DNA: TGTGCCAGCTCACCACCCGAGGGAACAGATACGCAGTATTTT; CDR3: CASSPPEGTDTQYF
V: TRBV5-8; size: .; length: 12; J: TRBJ2-1; D: .; DNA: TGTGCCAGCAGCTTTTCCAGGGGAGAGCAGTTCTTC; CDR3: CASSFSRGEQFF
V: TRBV7-9; size: .; length: 14; J: TRBJ1-1; D: TRBD1; DNA: TGTGCCAGCAGCTCCGGGACAGCGAACACTGAAGCTTTCTTT; CDR3: CASSSGTANTEAFF